The 6 T cell receptor beta chains below come from one sample, sequenced in a study of blood T cells in healthy people across ages. Primers used in a second PCR of about 7 to 12 cycles were a sample-barcoded 5' primer and a J-beta primer mix. TCRdb re-derived calls from the 5' RACE reads in MiXCR, one entry per CDR3 protein. Of about 1.7 million distinct CDR3 sequences in the sample, 25% to 30% were seen once. Sequencing used blood. Every receptor here comes from a woman in her twenties or thirties in good health.

This clonotype was observed a single time. The rearrangement links TRBV15 to TRBJ1-2, with no clear D. V lost 1 base and J 0 bases, leaving 18 bases between the germline ends. This CDR3 is built from 18 residues. The V gene's germline CDR1 is LNHNV and CDR2 YYDKDF (reference sequence). In DNA, the CDR3 is TGTGCCACCAGCAGAGGTCAAAGCGGGCCGGCAGCTAACTATGGCTACACCTTC. It codes for CATSRGQSGPAANYGYTF.

V and J are TRBV5-1 and TRBJ2-5; D possibly matches TRBD1 or TRBD2 (5 bases each). Germline V gene lookup returns CDR1 SGHRS and CDR2 YFSETQ. The CDR3 has 15 amino acids. With 2 bases removed from V and 1 base from J, the gap between germline ends came to 12 bases. The CDR3 loop reads CASSFLSGLQETQYF. The CDR3 coding sequence is TGCGCCAGCAGCTTCCTCTCGGGGCTCCAAGAGACCCAGTACTTC.

This clonotype has just a few counts. The V call is TRBV7-3, the J call TRBJ2-7; possibly TRBD1 for D (6 bases). Germline loops: CDR1 SGHTA, CDR2 FQGTGA. Trimming cost V 2 bases and J 6 bases, with 23 bases left between them. The CDR3 totals 17 residues. CDR3 nucleotide sequence: TGTGCCAGCAGCTTACTAGGGGGAGCACCCCCAGATGGCGAGCAGTACTTC. The encoded protein is CASSLLGGAPPDGEQYF. Using reference TRBV7-3 and TRBJ2-7 for the parts outside the CDR3, the full variable domain is GAGVSQTPSNKVTEKGKYVELRCDPISGHTALYWYRQSLGQGPEFLIYFQGTGAADDSGLPNDRFFAVRPEGSVSTLKIQRTERGDSAVYLCASSLLGGAPPDGEQYFGPGTRLTVT.

This clonotype was seen ten or more times. This sequence joins TRBV3-1 and TRBJ2-1; D perhaps matches TRBD2 (6 bases). V was clipped by 7 bases and J by 0 bases, with 7 bases between them. CDR3 length: 13 amino acids. Germline-derived CDR1 and CDR2 are LGHDT and YNNKEL (reference sequence). The CDR3 region is CASNSGSYNEQFF. As DNA, the CDR3 is TGTGCCAGCAATAGCGGCTCCTACAATGAGCAGTTCTTC.

V and J are TRBV3-1 and TRBJ2-3, with 11 bases that match TRBD2. The V and J ends lost 3 bases and 6 bases, in that order; junction bases with no gene match: 11. From germline, CDR1 is LGHDT and CDR2 YNNKEL (reference sequence). The CDR3 has 17 amino acids. The CDR3 DNA reads TGTGCCAGCAGCCAGCCTAGCGGGGGGTCTACCTGGGATACGCAGTATTTT. It is translated as CASSQPSGGSTWDTQYF.

The genes are TRBV7-2 and TRBJ1-1; D not certain. Germline values: CDR1 SGHTA, CDR2 FQGNSA. This CDR3 region has 14 residues. The germline V and J ends were trimmed by 5 bases and 10 bases, with 20 bases remaining between them. CDR3 sequence: CASSPGVVWPGAFF. As DNA, the CDR3 is TGTGCCAGCAGCCCCGGAGTGGTTTGGCCGGGAGCTTTCTTT.